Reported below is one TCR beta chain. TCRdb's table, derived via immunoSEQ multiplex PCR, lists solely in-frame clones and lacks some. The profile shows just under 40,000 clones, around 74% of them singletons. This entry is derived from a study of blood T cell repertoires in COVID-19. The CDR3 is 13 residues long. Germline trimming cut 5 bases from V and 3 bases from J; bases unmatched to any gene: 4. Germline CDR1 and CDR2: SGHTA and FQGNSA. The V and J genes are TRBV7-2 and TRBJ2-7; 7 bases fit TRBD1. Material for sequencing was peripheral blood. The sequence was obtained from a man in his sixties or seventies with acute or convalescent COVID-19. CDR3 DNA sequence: TGTGCCAGCAGCCCCGGGACAGTCTACGAGCAGTACTTC. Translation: CASSPGTVYEQYF.